This entry lists 10 T cell receptor beta chains sequenced from one sample in a study of OX40 agonist ivuxolimab in advanced cancers. Sequencing was performed with immunoSEQ multiplex PCR; in TCRdb, only in-frame clones are kept and a portion is missing. The data hold about 67,000 clones, with roughly 84% observed a single time. Sequencing was performed on CD4+ or CD8+ T cells sorted from blood, taken in a trial of the OX40 agonist ivuxolimab. The source of these receptors is an adult with an advanced solid tumor such as melanoma, head and neck, liver or kidney cancer.

The chain recombines TRBV5-5 with TRBJ2-5, with D maybe TRBD1 (6 bases). The CDR3 runs 13 residues. Germline CDR1 SGHKS, CDR2 YYEKEE (reference sequence). V was shortened by 4 bases and J by 4 bases, with 11 bases between the two germline ends. This chain's CDR3 is CASSTGHRETQYF. CDR3 nucleotide sequence: TGTGCCAGCAGCACGGGACACCGAGAGACCCAGTACTTC.

The chain combines TRBV11-3 with TRBJ2-1; TRBD2 aligns across 11 bases. V shed 1 base, J shed 4 bases, and the junction held 3 bases outside the gene matches. CDR1 and CDR2 (germline): SGHNT, YENEEA. The CDR3 consists of 16 residues. DNA of the CDR3: TGTGCCAGCAGCTTAGCTTCTAGCGGGGGGTACAATGAGCAGTTCTTC. Translating gives CASSLASSGGYNEQFF.

V gene TRBV19 combines with J gene TRBJ2-6; the match to TRBD1 covers 9 bases. Trimming cost V 4 bases and J 2 bases; bases outside gene matches: 6. The CDR3 runs to 17 residues. The germline V gene encodes CDR1 LNHDA and CDR2 SQIVND (reference sequence). CDR3 amino acids: CASSTTGTGTGANVLTF. The CDR3 DNA reads TGTGCCAGTAGTACTACCGGGACAGGGACTGGGGCCAACGTCCTGACTTTC.

This rearrangement joins TRBV6-1 to TRBJ2-3; a possible D gene is TRBD2 (6 bases). Trimming removed 7 bases at V and 2 bases at J, with 13 bases between. This CDR3 has 14 amino acids. CDR1 is MNHNS and CDR2 is SASEGT in the germline V gene. CDR3 region: CASNRDSNTDTQYF. Here the CDR3 DNA reads TGTGCCAGCAACCGGGACTCGAACACAGATACGCAGTATTTT.

With respect to this clone: One end of the junction varies from germline; a read error may be responsible. V is TRBV5-3 and J is TRBJ2-2; D call uncertain. TRBV5-3 is treated as an ORF (open reading frame) with a function not yet certain. The CDR3 length is 12 residues. The CDR3 loop is CASSLLVGELFF. DNA of the CDR3: TGTGCCAGCAGCTTGTTGGTCGGGGAGCTGTTTTTT.

CDR3 loop: CASSKIDSSQGYTF. The CDR3 DNA sequence: TGTGCCAGCAGCAAAATAGACAGTAGCCAGGGCTACACCTTC. J is TRBJ1-2 and V is TRBV6-1, with a possible D match to TRBD1 (5 bases). In germline, CDR1 is MNHNS, CDR2 SASEGT. Trimming cost V 6 bases and J 8 bases, with 19 bases left between them. The CDR3 covers 14 residues.

This chain links TRBV6-5 with TRBJ1-1; the match to TRBD1 covers 7 bases. The CDR3 is made up of 14 amino acids. CDR1 is MNHEY and CDR2 is SVGAGI in the germline V gene. Losses at the gene ends were 6 bases for V and 2 bases for J; bases not matched to a gene: 6. CDR3 in amino acids: CASSANRGNTEAFF. The CDR3 region has the DNA TGTGCCAGCAGCGCAAACAGGGGAAACACTGAAGCTTTCTTT.

This chain joins TRBV25-1 and TRBJ2-7, with D maybe TRBD2 (5 bases). Trimming left V 7 bases short and J 0 bases short, with 10 bases between. Germline V gene data show CDR1 as MGHDK and CDR2 as SYGVNS. The CDR3 runs 13 residues. The CDR3 is CASTRGISYEQYF. The CDR3 nucleotides are TGTGCCAGCACCCGGGGTATCTCCTACGAGCAGTACTTC.

This clone was found a few times. V usage is TRBV6-5 and J usage is TRBJ2-3; D possibly corresponds to TRBD2 (6 bases). Germline V gene lookup returns CDR1 MNHEY and CDR2 SVGAGI. The CDR3 totals 16 residues. Trimming shortened V by 0 bases and J by 2 bases, and 12 bases separated the two germline ends. The CDR3 sequence: CASSYSRAGYTDTQYF. CDR3 sequence (DNA): TGTGCCAGCAGTTACTCGAGGGCGGGGTACACAGATACGCAGTATTTT.

CDR3 in amino acids: CASSFTPPRDRVEKLFF. For the CDR3, the DNA is TGTGCCAGCAGCTTTACCCCCCCCCGGGACAGGGTTGAAAAACTGTTTTTT. The rearrangement links TRBV7-3 to TRBJ1-4; TRBD1 aligns across 9 bases. V lost 3 bases and J lost 7; bases outside the gene matches: 12. From germline, CDR1 is SGHTA and CDR2 FQGTGA. The CDR3 totals 17 residues.